The rows below give T cell receptor beta chains drawn from one sample of a study of CD8+ T cells in alopecia areata. Repertoires were generated with immunoSEQ multiplex PCR, while TCRdb's copy carries only in-frame clones and drops some. The profile shows approximately 13,000 clones, approximately 57% of them singletons. Sequenced: skin. Source of these receptors: a human donor with alopecia areata. Each CDR3 is given without its conserved first and last residue. A D gene is named only where the DNA matches it firmly.

>TRBD1|TRBV30|TRBJ2-5|13
AWSVLRGQGKTQY
>.|TRBV28|TRBJ1-1|14
ASRWDASFLTAEAF
>.|TRBV4-1|TRBJ2-3|14
ASSPSGVGYTDTQY
>TRBD1|TRBV13|TRBJ2-1|13
ASSLRGGVLNEQF
>.|TRBV6-5|TRBJ2-2|12
ASSPTTGHGELF
>TRBD1|TRBV5-1|TRBJ2-1|12
ASSLGQGNNEQF
>.|TRBV5-4|TRBJ2-1|13
ASSLDGQTYNEQF
>TRBD1|TRBV29-1|TRBJ2-5|10
SGRQGLETQY
>.|TRBV19|TRBJ1-5|15
ASSIIWLVSNNQPQH
>TRBD1|TRBV27|TRBJ1-1|14
ASSLGQGARNTEAF
>.|TRBV6-5|TRBJ1-5|11
ASSYSKYQPQH
>TRBD1|TRBV6-1|TRBJ2-6|13
ASSLQGSGANVLT
>.|TRBV5-1|TRBJ2-3|12
ASSLLHSTDTQY
>TRBD2|TRBV27|TRBJ2-7|10
ASWTRGGEQY
>TRBD1|TRBV25-1|TRBJ2-7|13
ASSRPGTGRHEQY
>.|TRBV5-1|TRBJ1-1|11
ASSRGLNTEAF
>.|TRBV6-5|TRBJ1-2|11
ASSYWGGYGYT
>.|TRBV5-6|TRBJ2-1|13
ASSPRGFLYNEQF
>TRBD2|TRBV10-2|TRBJ2-2|13
ASAPGGRSTGELF
>.|TRBV5-1|TRBJ2-3|15
ASSLAGERRSSGTQY
>TRBD2|TRBV7-2|TRBJ2-1|13
ASSGSGRGYNEQF
>TRBD1|TRBV7-9|TRBJ1-3|14
ASSPRGQGGGNTIY
>.|TRBV6-5|TRBJ1-1|11
ASRGGGNTEAF
>TRBD2|TRBV6-4|TRBJ2-1|13
ASSGGLAGDNEQF
>.|TRBV6-6|TRBJ1-1|11
ASSGRSGEEAF
>.|TRBV6-5|TRBJ2-2|12
ASSSAGAGGELF
>TRBD1|TRBV2|TRBJ1-5|12
ASSRTGLGQPQH
>TRBD1|TRBV27|TRBJ2-2|14
ASRGQGVVNTGELF
>TRBD1|TRBV25-1|.|14
ASSPIGTGAHYEQY
>TRBD2|TRBV6-1|TRBJ2-3|12
ASRWEGATDTQY
>TRBD2|TRBV2|TRBJ2-1|16
ASRWGLAGMSSYNEQF
>.|TRBV27|TRBJ2-6|11
ASGLAGANVLT
>TRBD2|TRBV5-8|TRBJ2-3|14
ASSSLLAGGTDTQY
>.|TRBV5-1|TRBJ1-3|14
ASSLEAGGSGNTIY
>TRBD2|TRBV5-6|TRBJ2-1|13
ASNLAGGAWDEQF
>TRBD1|TRBV11-2|TRBJ1-6|13
ASSYRDRTNSPLH
>.|TRBV10-3|TRBJ2-7|11
AISELVSYEQY
>.|TRBV7-6|TRBJ1-5|14
ASSLEPGGGNQPQH
>.|TRBV7-2|TRBJ1-5|13
ASSLVGVSNQPQH
>.|TRBV10-3|TRBJ1-5|13
AISAPDGINQPQH
>.|TRBV18|TRBJ1-3|14
ASSPSVVSPGNTIY
>.|TRBV19|TRBJ1-2|13
ASFRGVGHRRGYT
>.|TRBV5-6|TRBJ2-3|16
ASSLMGTERLSTDTQY
>.|TRBV27|TRBJ1-5|13
ASSLEGKGNQPQH
>.|TRBV9|TRBJ1-3|13
ASSEARSPGNTIY
>.|TRBV7-2|TRBJ2-3|13
ASSPRVGGTDTQY
>.|TRBV2|TRBJ1-6|12
ASNVRGSRSPLH
>TRBD2|TRBV4-2|TRBJ2-1|14
ASSPVTSGGYNEQF
>TRBD1|TRBV27|TRBJ1-1|14
ASSPGQGAMNTEAF
>TRBD1|TRBV7-2|TRBJ2-2|13
ASSPGGRAGGELF
>.|TRBV13|TRBJ2-1|13
ASSHDRNPYNEQF
>TRBD1|TRBV7-2|TRBJ1-4|17
ASSLALGQGRTTNEKLF
>.|TRBV7-9|TRBJ2-5|12
ASSLARGLETQY
>.|TRBV6-5|TRBJ2-4|10
ASSYSGGLWY
>.|TRBV19|TRBJ2-1|13
ASSLLVSSYNEQF
>.|TRBV27|TRBJ1-1|13
ASSLWPGIYTEAF